The 25 T cell receptor beta chains reported below all come from one sample, sequenced in a study of blood T cell repertoires in COVID-19. Repertoires were generated with immunoSEQ multiplex PCR, while TCRdb's copy carries only in-frame clones and drops some. This table has about 64,000 clones, 70% to 90% appearing once. Sequencing input: peripheral blood. The source is a man aged 40-55 years with acute or convalescent COVID-19.

The chain employs TRBV6-2 or TRBV6-3 and TRBJ2-1; 7 bases map to TRBD2. The V segment lost 6 bases and the J segment 1 base; nucleotides outside the gene matches: 6. The CDR3 has 15 residues. Germline V lookup: CDR1 MNHEY, CDR2 SVGEGT. CDR3 in DNA: TGTGCCAGCAGACCTAACGGGAGGTCCTACAATGAGCAGTTCTTC. This sequence encodes CASRPNGRSYNEQFF.

The chain is built from TRBV9 and TRBJ2-1; 10 bases agree with TRBD2. Germline loops: CDR1 SGDLS, CDR2 YYNGEE. V lost 0 bases and J lost 8; bases outside the gene matches: 11. CDR3 length: 17 amino acids. The chain's CDR3 is CASSVAMASGGADEQFF. Written as DNA, the CDR3 is TGTGCCAGCAGCGTAGCTATGGCGAGCGGGGGGGCCGATGAGCAGTTCTTC.

This clone occurred a few times. The V call is TRBV9, the J call TRBJ2-2, with D possibly being TRBD2 (5 bases). Trimming pared 2 bases from V and 1 base from J, leaving 9 bases between. The V gene's germline CDR1 is SGDLS and CDR2 YYNGEE. There are 15 residues in the CDR3. The CDR3 DNA sequence: TGTGCCAGCAGCGTGGGGAGCTGGAACACCGGGGAGCTGTTTTTT. It yields the protein CASSVGSWNTGELFF.

This sequence joins TRBV6-5 and TRBJ1-2; TRBD1 agrees at 12 bases. The CDR3 totals 15 residues. The ends lost 6 bases at V and 5 bases at J; junction bases unmatched: 7. CDR1 and CDR2 (germline): MNHEY, SVGAGI. CDR3 protein: CASRRGTGGDYGYTF. The CDR3 bases are TGTGCCAGCAGACGCGGGACAGGGGGCGATTATGGCTACACCTTC.

The V gene is TRBV12-3 or TRBV12-4, the J gene TRBJ2-2, with D perhaps TRBD1 (5 bases). This CDR3 is built from 13 residues. V lost 10 bases and J lost 0, with 9 bases in between. The CDR3 here is CATDSSNTGELFF. The CDR3 DNA reads TGTGCCACAGACAGCTCGAACACCGGGGAGCTGTTTTTT.

There are a few counts of this clone. V gene TRBV6-5 combines with J gene TRBJ2-1, with 9 bases that match TRBD1. The CDR3 sequence is 15 residues long. Trimming at V came to 6 bases and at J to 5 bases, leaving 8 bases not matched to a gene. Per germline, CDR1 MNHEY and CDR2 SVGAGI. CDR3 nucleotides: TGTGCCAGCAGCTCAACAGGGGGCGCCCACAATGAGCAGTTCTTC. Its translation is CASSSTGGAHNEQFF.

The chain links TRBV5-1 to TRBJ2-7, with a weak D call TRBD1 (6 bases). The CDR3 is 14 residues long. Germline values: CDR1 SGHRS, CDR2 YFSETQ. V gave up 2 bases and J gave up 3 bases, with 12 bases separating them. DNA of the CDR3: TGCGCCAGCAGCTTCCCGGGACAAAACTACGAGCAGTACTTC. This codes for CASSFPGQNYEQYF.

The V and J genes are TRBV10-3 and TRBJ2-5; a possible D gene is TRBD2 (7 bases). Trimming removed 0 bases at V and 5 bases at J, with 13 bases between. CDR1 and CDR2 (germline): ENHRY, SYGVKD. The CDR3 loop spans 15 amino acids. The CDR3 DNA sequence: TGTGCCATCAGTGAGTCTGGGGGGGCGCGTGAGACCCAGTACTTC. Translating gives CAISESGGARETQYF.

The chain recombines TRBV19 with TRBJ1-5; 9 bases match TRBD1. With 5 bases clipped from V and 5 bases from J, the junction kept 4 bases outside the gene matches. CDR1 and CDR2 from the germline V gene are LNHDA and SQIVND (reference sequence). The CDR3 length is 14 residues. The DNA for the CDR3 is TGTGCCAGTAGTCGTACAGGGGGCGATCAGCCCCAGCATTTT. It is translated as CASSRTGGDQPQHF.

The chain employs TRBV7-2 and TRBJ2-2; no definite D call. The germline V gene has CDR1 SGHTA and CDR2 FQGNSA. V gave up 5 bases and J gave up 0 bases, with 10 bases separating them. CDR3 size: 15 residues. The CDR3 reads CASSPTYSNTGELFF. The CDR3 nucleotides read TGTGCCAGCAGCCCCACTTACTCGAACACCGGGGAGCTGTTTTTT.

The chain employs TRBV14 and TRBJ1-2, with D possibly matching TRBD1 (5 bases). This CDR3 has 15 amino acids. The germline V gene encodes CDR1 SGHDN and CDR2 FVKESK. With 4 bases removed from V and 2 bases from J, the gap between germline ends came to 14 bases. For the CDR3, the DNA is TGTGCCAGCAGCCCTGTGGAAGGGGTCAACTATGGCTACACCTTC. Residues: CASSPVEGVNYGYTF.

The chain uses TRBV10-1 and TRBJ2-1, with 7 positions matching TRBD2. The V gene's germline CDR1 is WNHNN and CDR2 SYGVQD (reference sequence). CDR3 length: 16 amino acids. J gave up 2 bases and V 0 bases, and 4 bases lay outside the gene matches. The CDR3 sequence is CASSESRAGAYNEQFF. The CDR3 region has the DNA TGCGCCAGCAGTGAGTCGCGGGCGGGGGCCTACAATGAGCAGTTCTTC.

This chain uses TRBV4-1 with TRBJ1-5, with D possibly TRBD1 on 5 matching bases. The germline gives CDR1 MGHRA, CDR2 YSYEKL. CDR3 length equals 18 residues. Trimming took 0 bases from V and 5 from J, leaving 20 bases between them. The CDR3 protein is CASSQEVPGFSGHQPQHF. The CDR3 nucleotides are TGCGCCAGCAGCCAAGAGGTTCCAGGGTTTAGTGGGCATCAGCCCCAGCATTTT.

V gene TRBV4-1 combines with J gene TRBJ1-2; TRBD1 might be the D (6 bases). CDR1 and CDR2 (germline): MGHRA, YSYEKL. There are 17 residues in the CDR3. Trimming took 0 bases from V and 3 from J, leaving 17 bases between them. The CDR3 nucleotides read TGCGCCAGCAGCCAAGATCCCAGGGGAACGACCTACTATGGCTACACCTTC. It specifies CASSQDPRGTTYYGYTF.

J is TRBJ1-6 and V is TRBV14; D remains unclear. The V gene's germline CDR1 is SGHDN and CDR2 FVKESK. This CDR3 comprises 14 residues. Trimming cost V 4 bases and J 10 bases, with 14 bases left between them. CDR3 loop: CASSPGGYESPLHF. The CDR3 DNA reads TGTGCCAGCAGCCCCGGAGGGTACGAATCACCCCTCCACTTT. Filled out from reference TRBV14 and TRBJ1-6, the complete variable domain reads EAGVTQFPSHSVIEKGQTVTLRCDPISGHDNLYWYRRVMGKEIKFLLHFVKESKQDESGMPNNRFLAERTGGTYSTLKVQPAELEDSGVYFCASSPGGYESPLHFGNGTRLTVT.

The chain uses TRBV4-1 and TRBJ2-1, with 10 bases fitting TRBD2. CDR1 MGHRA and CDR2 YSYEKL come from the germline V gene. This CDR3 is 19 amino acids long. The V gene end was trimmed by 0 bases and the J gene end by 9 bases; junction bases not matched to a gene: 17. The CDR3 loop reads CASSQDTTQRGGRVSEQFF. The CDR3 coding sequence is TGCGCCAGCAGCCAAGACACCACCCAGCGGGGGGGCCGGGTCAGTGAGCAGTTCTTC.

This clone has just one count. For the CDR3, the DNA is TGTGCCAGCAGCTTGGAACAGACTAAATTGAACACTGAAGCTTTCTTT. Amino acid sequence: CASSLEQTKLNTEAFF. J is TRBJ1-1 and V is TRBV5-6; D is ambiguous. The CDR3 covers 16 residues. Germline CDR1 is SGHDT and CDR2 is YYEEEE. The ends were cut back, 0 bases at V and 0 bases at J, with 12 bases in the middle.

J is TRBJ2-1 and V is TRBV5-4, with a weak D call TRBD1 (5 bases). Trimming pared 7 bases from V and 3 bases from J, leaving 8 bases between. The germline CDR1 and CDR2 sequences are SGHNT and YYREEE (reference sequence). This CDR3 is built from 12 residues. The CDR3 here is CASGASYNEQFF. The CDR3 bases are TGTGCCAGCGGGGCCAGCTACAATGAGCAGTTCTTC.

This chain connects TRBV25-1 to TRBJ1-1; TRBD1 aligns across 9 bases. The CDR3 spans 14 residues. In germline, CDR1 is MGHDK, CDR2 SYGVNS. With 7 bases clipped from V and 5 bases from J, the junction kept 8 bases outside the gene matches. CDR3 region: CASKYRGQGTEAFF. DNA for the CDR3: TGTGCCAGCAAGTACAGGGGGCAAGGTACTGAAGCTTTCTTT.

J is TRBJ2-4 and V is TRBV7-2, with TRBD2 identical over 11 bases. Germline lookup yields CDR1 SGHTA and CDR2 FQGNSA. J lost 2 bases, V lost 1 base, and 4 bases had no gene match. The CDR3 spans 17 residues. CDR3: CASSLDSGGAPKNIQYF. In DNA form, the CDR3 reads TGTGCCAGCAGCTTAGATAGCGGGGGGGCTCCCAAAAACATTCAGTACTTC.

CDR3 loop: CASARGGLAGNNEQFF. The CDR3 DNA reads as TGTGCCAGCGCGAGGGGGGGACTAGCGGGGAACAATGAGCAGTTCTTC. This chain joins TRBV19 and TRBJ2-1; 13 bases are a match to TRBD2. The CDR3 is 16 amino acids. Germline CDR1 is LNHDA and CDR2 is SQIVND (reference sequence). The V and J ends lost 9 bases and 5 bases, in that order; junction bases with no gene match: 10.

This clone appeared a single time. This chain uses TRBV30 with TRBJ2-5, with D possibly being TRBD2 (5 bases). V was cut by 4 bases and J by 7 bases, with 19 bases left in between. Germline CDR1 and CDR2: GTSNPN and SVGIG (reference sequence). This CDR3 has 14 amino acids. In DNA form, the CDR3 reads TGTGCCTGGATTAGGAGCGGCGGCCTTGGGACCCAGTACTTC. Amino acids: CAWIRSGGLGTQYF.

The V gene is TRBV30, the J gene TRBJ1-1; TRBD1 is a possible D gene (6 bases). This CDR3 spans 13 amino acids. Germline V gene data show CDR1 as GTSNPN and CDR2 as SVGIG (reference sequence). V was clipped by 2 bases and J by 4 bases, with 11 bases between them. As DNA, the CDR3 is TGTGCCTGGAGTACAGGGCCGAGCACTGAAGCTTTCTTT. This encodes CAWSTGPSTEAFF.

This chain uses TRBV5-4 with TRBJ2-2, with D perhaps TRBD1 (6 bases). CDR3 size: 14 residues. Trimming removed 3 bases at V and 7 bases at J, with 13 bases between. Germline-derived CDR1 and CDR2 are SGHNT and YYREEE (reference sequence). The CDR3 protein is CASSWGQRGGELFF. CDR3 bases: TGTGCCAGCAGCTGGGGGCAACGGGGCGGGGAGCTGTTTTTT.

The chain has TRBV19 and TRBJ2-3; D is perhaps TRBD2 (6 bases). The CDR3 spans 14 residues. The V end lost 6 bases, the J end lost 7 bases, and 17 bases lay between the germline ends. CDR1 and CDR2 from the germline V gene are LNHDA and SQIVND (reference sequence). The CDR3 DNA is TGTGCCAGTAGCACCGGGACTGACGGGAATACGCAGTATTTT. Its translation: CASSTGTDGNTQYF.